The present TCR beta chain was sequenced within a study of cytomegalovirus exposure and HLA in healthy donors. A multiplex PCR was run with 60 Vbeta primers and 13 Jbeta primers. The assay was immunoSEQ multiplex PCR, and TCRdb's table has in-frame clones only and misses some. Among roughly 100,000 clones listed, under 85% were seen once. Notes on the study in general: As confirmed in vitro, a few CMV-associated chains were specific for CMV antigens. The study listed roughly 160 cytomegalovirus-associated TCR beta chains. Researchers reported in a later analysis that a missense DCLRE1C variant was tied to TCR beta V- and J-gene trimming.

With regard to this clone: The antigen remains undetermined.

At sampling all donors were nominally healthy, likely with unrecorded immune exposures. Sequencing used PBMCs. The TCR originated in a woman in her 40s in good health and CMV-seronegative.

The CDR3 DNA follows: TGTGCCGCCACGGGGACTGCACGAGAGACCCAGTACTTC. Translating it yields CAATGTARETQYF. This chain joins TRBV25-1 and TRBJ2-5, with a tentative D call TRBD2 (6 bases). Trimming took off 11 bases at V and 4 bases at J, with 17 bases between the two ends. Looked up from germline, CDR1 is MGHDK and CDR2 is SYGVNS. The CDR3 is 13 amino acids. Filled out from reference TRBV25-1 and TRBJ2-5, the complete variable domain reads EADIYQTPRYLVIGTGKKITLECSQTMGHDKMYWYQQDPGMELHLIHYSYGVNSTEKGDLSSESTVSRIRTEHFPLTLESARPSHTSQYLCAATGTARETQYFGPGTRLLVL.